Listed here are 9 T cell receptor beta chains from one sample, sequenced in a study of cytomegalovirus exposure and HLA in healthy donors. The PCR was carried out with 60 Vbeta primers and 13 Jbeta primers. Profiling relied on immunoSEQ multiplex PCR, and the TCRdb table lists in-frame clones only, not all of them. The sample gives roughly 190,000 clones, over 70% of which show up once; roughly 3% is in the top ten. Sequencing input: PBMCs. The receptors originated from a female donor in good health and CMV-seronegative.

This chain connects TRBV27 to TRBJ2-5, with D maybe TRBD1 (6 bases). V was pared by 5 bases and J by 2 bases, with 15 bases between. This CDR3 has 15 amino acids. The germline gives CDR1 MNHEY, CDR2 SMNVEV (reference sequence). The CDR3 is CASSPGTQSQETQYF. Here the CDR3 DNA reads TGTGCCAGCAGTCCTGGGACACAGTCACAAGAGACCCAGTACTTC.

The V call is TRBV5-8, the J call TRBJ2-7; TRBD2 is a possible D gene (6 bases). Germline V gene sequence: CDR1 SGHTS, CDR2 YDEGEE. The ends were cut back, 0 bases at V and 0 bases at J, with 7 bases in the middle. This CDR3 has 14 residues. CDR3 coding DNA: TGTGCCAGCAGCTTGGGGGGGGTCTCCTACGAGCAGTACTTC. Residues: CASSLGGVSYEQYF.

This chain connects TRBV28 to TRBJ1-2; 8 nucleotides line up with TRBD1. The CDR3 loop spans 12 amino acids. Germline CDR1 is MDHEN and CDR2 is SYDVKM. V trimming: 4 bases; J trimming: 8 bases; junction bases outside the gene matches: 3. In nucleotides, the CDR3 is TGTGCCAGCAGTTCCAGGGGGCGAGGCTACACCTTC. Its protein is CASSSRGRGYTF.

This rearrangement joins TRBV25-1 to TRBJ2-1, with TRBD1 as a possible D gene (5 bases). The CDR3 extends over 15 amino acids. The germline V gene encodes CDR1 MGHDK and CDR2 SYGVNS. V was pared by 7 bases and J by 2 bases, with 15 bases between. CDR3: CASTDSLGAYNEQFF. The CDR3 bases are TGTGCCAGCACCGACAGCTTAGGCGCCTACAATGAGCAGTTCTTC.

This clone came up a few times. Here the CDR3 DNA reads TGTGCCAGCAGCTCCCCAGGGGGCGCGAACACCGGGGAGCTGTTTTTT. Protein: CASSSPGGANTGELFF. J is TRBJ2-2 and V is TRBV9; the match to TRBD1 covers 8 bases. Per germline, CDR1 SGDLS and CDR2 YYNGEE. V lost 4 bases to trimming and J lost 0 bases; unmatched junction nucleotides: 5. The CDR3 contains 16 residues.

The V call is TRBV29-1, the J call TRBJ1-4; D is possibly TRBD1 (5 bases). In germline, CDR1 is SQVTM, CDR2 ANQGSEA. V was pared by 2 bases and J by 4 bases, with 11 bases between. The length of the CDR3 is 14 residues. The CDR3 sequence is CSVEWPGGNEKLFF. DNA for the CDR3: TGCAGCGTTGAATGGCCCGGGGGTAATGAAAAACTGTTTTTT.

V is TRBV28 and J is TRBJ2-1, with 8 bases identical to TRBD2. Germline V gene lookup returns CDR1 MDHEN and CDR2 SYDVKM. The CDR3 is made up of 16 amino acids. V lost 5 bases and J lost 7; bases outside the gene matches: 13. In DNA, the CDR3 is TGTGCCAGCAGTCGCCCCGGGGGGGCCGATTGGAATGAGCAGTTCTTC. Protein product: CASSRPGGADWNEQFF.

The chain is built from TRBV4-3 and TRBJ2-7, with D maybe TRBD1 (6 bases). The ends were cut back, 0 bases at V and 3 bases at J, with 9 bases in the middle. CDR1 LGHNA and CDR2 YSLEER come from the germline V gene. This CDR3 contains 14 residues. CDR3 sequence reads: CASSQEQGSYEQYF. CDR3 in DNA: TGCGCCAGCAGCCAAGAGCAGGGGAGCTACGAGCAGTACTTC.

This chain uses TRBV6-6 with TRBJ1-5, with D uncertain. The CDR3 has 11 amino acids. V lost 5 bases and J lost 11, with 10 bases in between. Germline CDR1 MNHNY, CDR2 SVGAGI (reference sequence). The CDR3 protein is CASSEPLAQHF. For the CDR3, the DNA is TGTGCCAGCAGTGAGCCGCTTGCCCAGCATTTT.